Shown below are 27 T cell receptor beta chains from a single sample sequenced in a study of shared clonotypes between healthy human individuals. Produced via immunoSEQ multiplex PCR; TCRdb's table is partial and in-frame only. Among 450,000 or so clones, 70% to 80% were seen once, and the ten largest hold 12%. Sequencing input: PBMCs. These TCRs come from a woman in her thirties or forties in good health. Some clones in this sample may be carry-over from other donors' samples.

The table lists this clone with a count of one. The rearrangement joins TRBV21-1 to TRBJ2-5. TRBV21-1 is shown as a pseudogene. CDR3 size: 15 residues. The CDR3 reads CASSPLQRTQETQYF. The CDR3 DNA is TGTGCCAGCAGCCCCTTACAGCGAACGCAAGAGACCCAGTACTTC.

About this clone itself: This sequence is one base from a far larger clone and is likely a read error. Other DNA sequences in the same sample also yield this CDR3. This chain links TRBV10-2 with TRBJ2-7; 10 bases map to TRBD2. CDR3 size: 15 residues. The V gene's germline CDR1 is WSHSY and CDR2 SAAADI. Trimming cost V 3 bases and J 6 bases; bases outside gene matches: 8. This chain's CDR3 is CASSDLAGGRREQYF. DNA of the CDR3: TGCGCCAGCAGTGACTTAGCGGGAGGCCGTCGCGAGCAGTACTTC.

Comments on this clone: Mismatch with germline at one junction end may stem from a read error. V and J are TRBV7-7 and TRBJ2-5, with TRBD1 matching 9 bases. In germline, CDR1 is SSHAT, CDR2 FNYEAQ (reference sequence). This CDR3 is built from 13 residues. The DNA for the CDR3 is TGTGCTAGCAGCTCCGGGACAGGGGAGACCCAGTACTTC. It codes for CASSSGTGETQYF.

The chain recombines TRBV7-2 with TRBJ2-7; TRBD2 agrees at 10 bases. The CDR3 sequence is 18 residues long. Germline trimming cut 5 bases from V and 2 bases from J; bases unmatched to any gene: 15. Germline CDR1 SGHTA, CDR2 FQGNSA. CDR3 residues: CASSRPEHLAGAAYEQYF. The CDR3 DNA is TGTGCCAGCAGCCGGCCCGAACACCTAGCGGGAGCCGCCTACGAGCAGTACTTC.

The CDR3 nucleotides read TGCGCCAGCAGCTTGGATACTAGCGGGTACAATGAGCAGTTCTTC. Amino acids: CASSLDTSGYNEQFF. The J gene is TRBJ2-1, the V gene TRBV5-1, with 9 bases aligning to TRBD2. This CDR3 spans 15 amino acids. The V gene's germline CDR1 is SGHRS and CDR2 YFSETQ. Trimming at V came to 0 bases and at J to 4 bases, leaving 2 bases not matched to a gene.

In regard to this clone: The same CDR3 arises from other DNA sequences in this sample as well. The rearrangement links TRBV6-1 to TRBJ1-1, with 7 nucleotides matching TRBD1. V dropped 6 bases and J dropped 2; count of bases not matched to a gene: 6. The germline V gene encodes CDR1 MNHNS and CDR2 SASEGT. The CDR3 sequence is 14 residues long. CDR3 sequence (DNA): TGTGCCAGCAGAAACAGGGGCCGAAACACTGAAGCTTTCTTT. Translation: CASRNRGRNTEAFF.

This clone was observed once. The same CDR3 also results from other DNA sequences found in this sample. The chain combines TRBV15 with TRBJ2-5; no clear D gene. Germline values: CDR1 LNHNV, CDR2 YYDKDF (reference sequence). CDR3 length: 12 amino acids. V was shortened by 3 bases and J by 2 bases, with 4 bases between the two germline ends. The chain's CDR3 is CATSSPQETQYF. As DNA, the CDR3 is TGTGCCACCAGCAGCCCGCAAGAGACCCAGTACTTC.

The chain employs TRBV5-1 and TRBJ2-7, with 12 bases aligning to TRBD2. The germline gives CDR1 SGHRS, CDR2 YFSETQ. The length of the CDR3 is 14 residues. The V segment lost 5 bases and the J segment 5 bases; nucleotides outside the gene matches: 5. The CDR3 protein is CASRQTSGSDEQYF. The CDR3 coding sequence is TGCGCCAGCAGACAGACTAGCGGGAGTGACGAGCAGTACTTC.

In the case of this clone: This likely reflects a read error, since a far larger clone is one base away. The chain couples TRBV2 to TRBJ2-7; D gene unclear. Germline assignment: CDR1 SNHLY and CDR2 FYNNEI. CDR3 length: 11 amino acids. The germline V and J ends were trimmed by 6 bases and 1 base, with 4 bases remaining between them. CDR3 residues: CASSGSYEQYF. DNA for the CDR3: TGTGCCAGCAGCGGGTCCTACGAGCAGTACTTC.

This clone was picked up one time. The J gene is TRBJ1-1, the V gene TRBV7-5. TRBV7-5 is tagged as a pseudogene. This CDR3 region has 11 residues. In DNA form, the CDR3 reads TGTGTCAGAAGCCGGGGCGTTGGAGCGGTCTTT. Translating it yields CVRSRGVGAVF.

This chain joins TRBV10-2 and TRBJ2-1, with 8 bases matching TRBD2. After removal of 6 bases from V and 8 bases from J, the junction contained 9 bases not matched to a gene. This CDR3 has 14 amino acids. Per germline, CDR1 WSHSY and CDR2 SAAADI. As DNA, the CDR3 is TGCGCCAGCAGAAGCGGGAGCCCCTTGGATGAGCAGTTCTTC. Translation: CASRSGSPLDEQFF.

Comments on this clone: A far larger clone is off by one base, so a read error is likely. V and J are TRBV10-3 and TRBJ1-2; D not certain. The CDR3 totals 14 residues. CDR1 and CDR2 (germline): ENHRY, SYGVKD. The CDR3 sequence is CAISESGPAYGHTF. The CDR3 coding sequence is TGTGCCATCAGTGAGTCCGGACCGGCGTATGGCCACACCTTC.

V and J are TRBV7-9 and TRBJ2-7; no reliable D call. This CDR3 is built from 13 residues. Trimming cost V 2 bases and J 2 bases, with 7 bases left between them. Germline V gene lookup returns CDR1 SEHNR and CDR2 FQNEAQ (reference sequence). The CDR3 DNA sequence: TGTGCCAGCAGCTTACTGAGCCCCTACGAGCAGTACTTC. It codes for CASSLLSPYEQYF.

The V and J genes are TRBV7-9 and TRBJ2-5; D is uncertain. Germline CDR1 and CDR2: SEHNR and FQNEAQ (reference sequence). The CDR3 consists of 13 residues. The V end was cut by 1 base, the J end by 11 bases, with 14 bases between. The DNA for the CDR3 is TGTGCCAGCAGCTTAGGGTATCAGAGAGAGCAGTACTTC. Protein product: CASSLGYQREQYF.

The chain uses TRBV18 and TRBJ2-7; D might be TRBD1 (6 bases). Germline values: CDR1 KGHSH, CDR2 LQKENI. This CDR3 contains 13 residues. V was cut by 4 bases and J by 0 bases, with 7 bases left in between. The CDR3 here is CASSQGVSYEQYF. CDR3 DNA: TGTGCCAGCTCACAGGGGGTCTCCTACGAGCAGTACTTC.

In this sample, this clone turned up a few times. The chain employs TRBV30 and TRBJ2-7; D is ambiguous. CDR1 and CDR2 from the germline V gene are GTSNPN and SVGIG (reference sequence). There are 13 residues in the CDR3. V lost 2 bases and J 4 bases, leaving 12 bases between the germline ends. This CDR3 is CAWSMGYSYEQYF. CDR3 DNA: TGTGCCTGGAGTATGGGATACTCTTACGAGCAGTACTTC. Together with reference TRBV30 and TRBJ2-7, the CDR3 gives the full variable domain: SQTIHQWPATLVQPVGSPLSLECTVEGTSNPNLYWYRQAAGRGLQLLFYSVGIGQISSEVPQNLSASRPQDRQFILSSKKLLLSDSGFYLCAWSMGYSYEQYFGPGTRLTVT.

The chain is built from TRBV6-6 and TRBJ1-2, with D unclear. Germline V lookup: CDR1 MNHNY, CDR2 SVGAGI (reference sequence). V was cut by 10 bases and J by 1 base, with 16 bases left in between. The CDR3 covers 14 residues. CDR3 region: CATVAGPFNYGYTF. In DNA form, the CDR3 reads TGTGCCACCGTCGCAGGCCCCTTTAACTATGGCTACACCTTC.

V gene TRBV5-1 combines with J gene TRBJ2-1, with TRBD2 matching 7 bases. The CDR3 spans 13 residues. V lost 0 bases, J lost 10 bases, and 4 bases stayed unmatched. Germline V lookup: CDR1 SGHRS, CDR2 YFSETQ. The CDR3 nucleotides read TGCGCCAGCAGCTTGGACCTAGCGGACGAGCAGTTCTTC. Its translation: CASSLDLADEQFF. Full variable domain (remainder filled in from reference TRBV5-1 and TRBJ2-1): KAGVTQTPRYLIKTRGQQVTLSCSPISGHRSVSWYQQTPGQGLQFLFEYFSETQRNKGNFPGRFSGRQFSNSRSEMNVSTLELGDSALYLCASSLDLADEQFFGPGTRLTVL.

This chain connects TRBV5-1 to TRBJ2-2; 11 positions agree with TRBD2. The V gene's germline CDR1 is SGHRS and CDR2 YFSETQ. CDR3 size: 17 residues. The J segment lost 0 bases and the V segment lost 4 bases, leaving 5 bases of the junction unmatched. DNA of the CDR3: TGCGCCAGCAGCCCCGGACTAGCGGGCCCGAACACCGGGGAGCTGTTTTTT. The encoded protein is CASSPGLAGPNTGELFF. Full variable domain (missing parts from reference TRBV5-1 and TRBJ2-2): KAGVTQTPRYLIKTRGQQVTLSCSPISGHRSVSWYQQTPGQGLQFLFEYFSETQRNKGNFPGRFSGRQFSNSRSEMNVSTLELGDSALYLCASSPGLAGPNTGELFFGEGSRLTVL.

The genes are TRBV4-1 and TRBJ1-2; D ambiguous. Trimming pared 0 bases from V and 6 bases from J, leaving 14 bases between. Germline-derived CDR1 and CDR2 are MGHRA and YSYEKL. The CDR3 has 15 amino acids. The CDR3 sequence: CASSQDASAADGYTF. Here the CDR3 DNA reads TGCGCCAGCAGCCAAGATGCGTCGGCAGCGGATGGCTACACCTTC.

This clone was recorded once. A far larger clone is just one base off, so this is likely a read error. The chain joins TRBV11-2 to TRBJ2-3, with 7 bases that match TRBD2. CDR3 length: 15 amino acids. J was trimmed by 7 bases and V by 3 bases; bases with no gene match: 10. Germline V lookup: CDR1 SGHAT, CDR2 FQNNGV. CDR3: CASSFWGGSPNTQYF. The DNA of the CDR3 is TGTGCCAGCAGCTTTTGGGGGGGTTCTCCAAATACGCAGTATTTT.

J is TRBJ1-2 and V is TRBV2, with a weak D call TRBD1 (6 bases). CDR3 length: 14 residues. V lost 5 bases to trimming and J lost 0 bases, with 10 bases between them. Per the germline V gene, CDR1 is SNHLY and CDR2 is FYNNEI. This CDR3 reads CASSNRVSNYGYTF. As DNA, the CDR3 is TGTGCCAGCAGTAACAGGGTATCTAACTATGGCTACACCTTC. The full variable domain, its missing parts supplied by reference TRBV2 and TRBJ1-2, is EPEVTQTPSHQVTQMGQEVILRCVPISNHLYFYWYRQILGQKVEFLVSFYNNEISEKSEIFDDQFSVERPDGSNFTLKIRSTKLEDSAMYFCASSNRVSNYGYTFGSGTRLTVV.

The CDR3 sequence: CASTGGTLADEQFF. CDR3 DNA: TGTGCCAGCACCGGAGGGACTCTAGCTGATGAGCAGTTCTTC. The J gene is TRBJ2-1, the V gene TRBV11-2; tentatively, D is TRBD2 (6 bases). V dropped 7 bases and J dropped 8 bases, with 18 bases sitting between them. The CDR3 runs 14 residues. Germline CDR1 and CDR2: SGHAT and FQNNGV.

This chain joins TRBV5-1 and TRBJ2-7, with 10 bases identical to TRBD2. CDR3 size: 14 residues. Germline V gene lookup returns CDR1 SGHRS and CDR2 YFSETQ. Trimming cost V 4 bases and J 3 bases; bases outside gene matches: 4. Written as DNA, the CDR3 is TGCGCCAGCAGCCGTAGCGGGAGGTTCTACGAGCAGTACTTC. This sequence encodes CASSRSGRFYEQYF. Full variable domain (rest looked up from reference TRBV5-1 and TRBJ2-7): KAGVTQTPRYLIKTRGQQVTLSCSPISGHRSVSWYQQTPGQGLQFLFEYFSETQRNKGNFPGRFSGRQFSNSRSEMNVSTLELGDSALYLCASSRSGRFYEQYFGPGTRLTVT.

As concerns this clone: This may be a read error, as it is one base from a much larger clone. The V gene is TRBV7-2, the J gene TRBJ2-7; tentative D call: TRBD2 (7 bases). CDR3 length equals 14 residues. V was shortened by 4 bases and J by 2 bases, with 12 bases between the two germline ends. Germline CDR1 and CDR2: SGHTA and FQGNSA. The CDR3 DNA is TGTGCCAGCAGCTCAGGCGGGGGCCCCTACGAGCAGTACTTC. Its protein is CASSSGGGPYEQYF.

This chain connects TRBV5-1 to TRBJ1-1; D remains ambiguous. The CDR3 has 13 amino acids. CDR1 is SGHRS, CDR2 YFSETQ, per germline. The V end was cut by 4 bases, the J end by 3 bases, with 10 bases between. The CDR3 loop is CASSGKDDTEAFF. The CDR3 DNA reads TGCGCCAGCAGCGGAAAAGATGACACTGAAGCTTTCTTT.

CDR3 DNA sequence: TGCGCCAGCAGCCAAGTCGGAGGGAGTAAGCAGTACTTC. Its translation is CASSQVGGSKQYF. This chain uses TRBV4-1 with TRBJ2-7; perhaps TRBD2 as D (6 bases). Trimming took off 1 base at V and 8 bases at J, with 12 bases between the two ends. This CDR3 has 13 amino acids. Germline CDR1 reads MGHRA; CDR2 reads YSYEKL.